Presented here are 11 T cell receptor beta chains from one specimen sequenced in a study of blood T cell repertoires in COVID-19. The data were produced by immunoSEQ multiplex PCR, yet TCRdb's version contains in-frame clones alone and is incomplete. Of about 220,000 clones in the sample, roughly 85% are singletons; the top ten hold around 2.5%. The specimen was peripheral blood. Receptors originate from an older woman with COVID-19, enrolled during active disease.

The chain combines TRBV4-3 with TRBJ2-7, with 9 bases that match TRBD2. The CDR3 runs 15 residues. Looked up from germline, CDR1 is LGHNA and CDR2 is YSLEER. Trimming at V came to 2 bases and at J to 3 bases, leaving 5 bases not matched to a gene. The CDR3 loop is CASSQLAGGNYEQYF. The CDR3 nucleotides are TGCGCCAGCAGCCAACTGGCGGGAGGGAACTACGAGCAGTACTTC.

CDR3 in amino acids: CASSGRDRAYEQYF. In nucleotides, the CDR3 is TGTGCCAGCAGCGGCCGGGACAGGGCCTACGAGCAGTACTTC. The chain carries TRBV9 and TRBJ2-7; 9 nucleotides match TRBD1. CDR1 and CDR2 (germline): SGDLS, YYNGEE. V was clipped by 3 bases and J by 2 bases; unmatched bases: 3. The CDR3 is 14 amino acids.

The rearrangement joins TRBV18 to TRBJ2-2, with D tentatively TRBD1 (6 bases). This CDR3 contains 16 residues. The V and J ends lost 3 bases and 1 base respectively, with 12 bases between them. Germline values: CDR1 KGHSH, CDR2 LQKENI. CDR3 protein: CASSPLTGLNTGELFF. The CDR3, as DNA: TGTGCCAGCTCACCCCTTACAGGGCTGAACACCGGGGAGCTGTTTTTT.

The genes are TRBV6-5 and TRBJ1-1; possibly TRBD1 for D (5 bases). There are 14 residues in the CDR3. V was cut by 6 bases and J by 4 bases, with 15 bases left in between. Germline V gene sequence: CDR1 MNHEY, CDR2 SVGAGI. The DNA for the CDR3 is TGTGCCAGCAGCCCCGGCGGGGGTTTCACTGAAGCTTTCTTT. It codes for CASSPGGGFTEAFF.

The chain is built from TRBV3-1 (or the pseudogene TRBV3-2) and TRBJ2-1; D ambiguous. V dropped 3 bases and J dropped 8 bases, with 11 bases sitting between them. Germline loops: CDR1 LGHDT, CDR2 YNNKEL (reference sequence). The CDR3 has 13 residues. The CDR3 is CASSHPELDEQFF. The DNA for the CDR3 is TGTGCCAGCAGCCACCCGGAGCTTGATGAGCAGTTCTTC.

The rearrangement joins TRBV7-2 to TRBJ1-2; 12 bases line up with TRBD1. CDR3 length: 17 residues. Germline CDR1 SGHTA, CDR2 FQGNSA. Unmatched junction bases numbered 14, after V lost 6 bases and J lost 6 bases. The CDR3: CASSPVGTGGPTHGYTF. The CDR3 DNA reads TGTGCCAGCAGTCCTGTAGGGACAGGGGGCCCCACCCATGGCTACACCTTC.

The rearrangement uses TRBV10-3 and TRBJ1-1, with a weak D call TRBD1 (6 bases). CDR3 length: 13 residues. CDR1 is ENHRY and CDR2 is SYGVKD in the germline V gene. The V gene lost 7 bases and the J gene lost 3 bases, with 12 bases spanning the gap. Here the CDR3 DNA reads TGTGCCATCACCGCAGGGGAGTACACTGAAGCTTTCTTT. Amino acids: CAITAGEYTEAFF.

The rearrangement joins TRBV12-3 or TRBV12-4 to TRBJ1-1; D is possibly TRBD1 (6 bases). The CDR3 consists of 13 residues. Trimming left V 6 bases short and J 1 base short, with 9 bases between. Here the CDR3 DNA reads TGTGCCAGCAGGCCACAGGGGAACACTGAAGCTTTCTTT. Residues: CASRPQGNTEAFF.

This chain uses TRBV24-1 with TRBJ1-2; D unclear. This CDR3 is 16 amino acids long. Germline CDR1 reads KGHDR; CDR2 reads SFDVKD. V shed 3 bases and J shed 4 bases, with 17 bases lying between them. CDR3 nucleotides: TGTGCCACCAGTGATGACTGGTCAGCAAATGGCTATGGCTACACCTTC. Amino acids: CATSDDWSANGYGYTF.

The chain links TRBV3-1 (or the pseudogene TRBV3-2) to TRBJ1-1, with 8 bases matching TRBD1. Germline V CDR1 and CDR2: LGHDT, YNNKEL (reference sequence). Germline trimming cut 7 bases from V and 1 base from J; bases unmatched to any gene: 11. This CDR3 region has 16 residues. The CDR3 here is CASTADRAGGNTEAFF. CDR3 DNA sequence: TGTGCCAGCACCGCGGACAGGGCCGGGGGGAACACTGAAGCTTTCTTT.

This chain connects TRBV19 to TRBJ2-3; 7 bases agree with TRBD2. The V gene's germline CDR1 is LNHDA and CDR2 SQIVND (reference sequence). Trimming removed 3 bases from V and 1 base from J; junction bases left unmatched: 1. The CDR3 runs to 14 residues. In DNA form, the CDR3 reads TGTGCCAGTAGTATTGCGGGGGGCACAGATACGCAGTATTTT. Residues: CASSIAGGTDTQYF.